The present TCR beta chain was sequenced within a study of T-cell reconstitution after alpha-beta-depleted transplantation in children. The sample holds a few counts of this clonotype. The antigen remains unidentified. Trimming took 1 base from V and 0 from J, leaving 9 bases between them. Germline CDR1 and CDR2: SGHTA and FQGNSA. CDR3 length equals 16 residues. Using unique molecular identifiers, the investigators prepared the TCRbeta library. TCRdb processed the PCR reads anew with MiXCR; each CDR3 protein has one entry. The table records some 600,000 distinct CDR3 sequences, 10% to 15% of them present only once. Findings and caveats of the study: High day-60 TCRbeta diversity in some patients came from surviving recipient T cells and thymic progenitors. Reportedly, roughly two months post-transplant, alpha-beta T cells arose from several hundred expanded graft clones. T cells produced anew were the main source of T-cell counts and diversity one year after transplant.

Sequenced material: PBMCs, mostly from graft donor cells, taken 360 days after TCRalphabeta/CD19-depleted stem cell transplant. The sequence derives from a male patient between 10 and 17 years old who had a stem cell transplant for acute myeloid leukemia, so the T cells may come from the graft donor. The chain uses TRBV7-2 and TRBJ1-4; perhaps TRBD1 as D (5 bases). CDR3 amino acids: CASSLVQGPTNEKLFF. The DNA of the CDR3 is TGTGCCAGCAGCTTAGTTCAGGGTCCAACTAATGAAAAACTGTTTTTT.